Presented here are 3 T cell receptor beta chains from one specimen sequenced in a study of OX40 agonist ivuxolimab in advanced cancers. Assay used: immunoSEQ multiplex PCR; TCRdb lists only in-frame clones, some missing. This table has 2,000 or so clones, about 68% appearing once. The sample was CD4+ or CD8+ T cells sorted from blood, taken in a trial of the OX40 agonist ivuxolimab. All receptors derive from an adult with an advanced solid tumor such as melanoma, head and neck, liver or kidney cancer.

The V gene is TRBV5-6, the J gene TRBJ2-1; D not certain. Germline V gene lookup returns CDR1 SGHDT and CDR2 YYEEEE. The CDR3 consists of 15 residues. V was clipped by 4 bases and J by 0 bases, with 11 bases between them. The CDR3 bases are TGTGCCAGCAGCACCGACCGAAGCTCCTACAATGAGCAGTTCTTC. This gives the protein CASSTDRSSYNEQFF.

This sequence joins TRBV2 and TRBJ2-5; 11 bases align to TRBD1. The germline CDR1 and CDR2 sequences are SNHLY and FYNNEI. V gave up 5 bases and J gave up 0 bases; unmatched junction bases: 5. This CDR3 region has 16 residues. For the CDR3, the DNA is TGTGCCAGCAGTACTGGGACAGGGGGTTACCAAGAGACCCAGTACTTC. Protein product: CASSTGTGGYQETQYF.

This chain links TRBV6-5 with TRBJ2-7; 8 bases match TRBD1. This CDR3 has 14 amino acids. Germline V lookup: CDR1 MNHEY, CDR2 SVGAGI. Losses at the gene ends were 2 bases for V and 2 bases for J; bases not matched to a gene: 2. CDR3 sequence (DNA): TGTGCCAGCAGTTACGGGACAGGCGCCTACGAGCAGTACTTC. Translating it yields CASSYGTGAYEQYF.